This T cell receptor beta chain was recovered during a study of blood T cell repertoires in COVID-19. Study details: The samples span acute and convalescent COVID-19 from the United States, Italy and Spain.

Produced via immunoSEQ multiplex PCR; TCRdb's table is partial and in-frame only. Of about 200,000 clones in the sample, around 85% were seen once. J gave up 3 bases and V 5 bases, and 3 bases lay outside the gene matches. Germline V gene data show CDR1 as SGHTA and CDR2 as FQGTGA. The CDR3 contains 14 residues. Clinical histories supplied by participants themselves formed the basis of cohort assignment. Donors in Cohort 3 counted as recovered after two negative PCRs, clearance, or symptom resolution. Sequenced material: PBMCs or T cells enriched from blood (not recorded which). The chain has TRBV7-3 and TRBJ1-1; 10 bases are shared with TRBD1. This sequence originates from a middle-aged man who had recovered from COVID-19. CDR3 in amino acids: CASSRQGADTEAFF. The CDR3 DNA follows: TGTGCCAGCAGCAGACAGGGGGCAGACACTGAAGCTTTCTTT.